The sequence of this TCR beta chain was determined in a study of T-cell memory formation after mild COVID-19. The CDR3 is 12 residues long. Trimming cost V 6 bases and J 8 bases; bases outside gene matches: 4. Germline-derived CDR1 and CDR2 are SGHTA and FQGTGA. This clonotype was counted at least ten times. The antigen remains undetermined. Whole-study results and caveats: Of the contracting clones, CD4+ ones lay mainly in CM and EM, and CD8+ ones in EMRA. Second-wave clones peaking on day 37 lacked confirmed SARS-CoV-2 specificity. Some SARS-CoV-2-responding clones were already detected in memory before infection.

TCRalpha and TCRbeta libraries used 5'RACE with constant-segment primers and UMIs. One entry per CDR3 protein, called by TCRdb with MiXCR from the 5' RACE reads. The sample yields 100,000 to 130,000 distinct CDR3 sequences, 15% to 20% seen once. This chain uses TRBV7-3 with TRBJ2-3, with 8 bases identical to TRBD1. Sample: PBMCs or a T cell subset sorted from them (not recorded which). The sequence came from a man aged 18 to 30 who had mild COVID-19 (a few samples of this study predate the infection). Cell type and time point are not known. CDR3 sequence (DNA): TGTGCCAGCAGTTTCACAGGGGGTACGCAGTATTTT. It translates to CASSFTGGTQYF.